Sequencing of this T cell receptor beta chain was carried out in a study of PD-1 blockade in classical Hodgkin lymphoma. As regards this clone: Its matching antigen is unknown.

Produced via immunoSEQ multiplex PCR; TCRdb's table is partial and in-frame only. The table shows about 14,000 clones, with 75% to 85% occurring only once. Brentuximab vedotin exposure varied, and every patient relapsed after autologous stem cell transplantation. V trimming: 4 bases; J trimming: 2 bases; junction bases outside the gene matches: 8. Germline V gene sequence: CDR1 SGHNT, CDR2 YYREEE (reference sequence). This CDR3 has 16 residues. Findings and limits, study-wide: There was a significant rise in CD4+ TCR diversity by C4D1, with no such rise for CD8+. Newly diagnosed patients had baseline TCR diversity that was reportedly lower than that of healthy donors.

The V gene is TRBV5-4, the J gene TRBJ1-4, with 7 bases matching TRBD1. This TCR was sampled from a human donor with classical Hodgkin lymphoma. This material consisted of peripheral blood mononuclear cells (PBMCs), taken before the second cycle of nivolumab. CDR3: CASSETGIVTNEKLFF. The CDR3 DNA follows: TGTGCCAGCAGCGAGACAGGGATTGTGACTAATGAAAAACTGTTTTTT. Variable domain in full (rest from reference TRBV5-4 and TRBJ1-4): ETGVTQSPTHLIKTRGQQVTLRCSSQSGHNTVSWYQQALGQGPQFIFQYYREEENGRGNFPPRFSGLQFPNYSSELNVNALELDDSALYLCASSETGIVTNEKLFFGSGTQLSVL.